This TCR beta chain stems from a study of T cell repertoires in cytomegalovirus infection. Study at large: Signatures in public TCR beta sequences pointed to both CMV infection and matching HLA type.

MiXCR was run by TCRdb on the reads, yielding one entry per CDR3 protein. The sample carries fewer than 250,000 distinct CDR3 sequences, approximately 22% recorded once. Findings of the study overall: It was HLA-C-restricted CMV-specific TCR beta clonotypes that dominated the response ex vivo. There were carriers of CMV plus the relevant HLA, and cumulative public TCR beta family frequency identified them.

This CDR3 spans 15 amino acids. The germline V gene has CDR1 LGHNT and CDR2 FRNRAP. The trim removed 2 bases at V and 7 bases at J, leaving 8 bases unmatched. This clonotype was seen more than once but under ten times. The antigen is unknown. Sequences were obtained from CD8+ T cells from PBMCs. This receptor was taken from a human donor in good health (CMV status not recorded). Some clones in this sample may be carry-over from other donors' samples. The chain links TRBV12-5 to TRBJ2-3, with 8 bases lining up with TRBD2. The CDR3: CASGLRGGGANTQYF. The CDR3 region has the DNA TGTGCTAGTGGTTTGCGGGGGGGAGGAGCGAATACGCAGTATTTT.